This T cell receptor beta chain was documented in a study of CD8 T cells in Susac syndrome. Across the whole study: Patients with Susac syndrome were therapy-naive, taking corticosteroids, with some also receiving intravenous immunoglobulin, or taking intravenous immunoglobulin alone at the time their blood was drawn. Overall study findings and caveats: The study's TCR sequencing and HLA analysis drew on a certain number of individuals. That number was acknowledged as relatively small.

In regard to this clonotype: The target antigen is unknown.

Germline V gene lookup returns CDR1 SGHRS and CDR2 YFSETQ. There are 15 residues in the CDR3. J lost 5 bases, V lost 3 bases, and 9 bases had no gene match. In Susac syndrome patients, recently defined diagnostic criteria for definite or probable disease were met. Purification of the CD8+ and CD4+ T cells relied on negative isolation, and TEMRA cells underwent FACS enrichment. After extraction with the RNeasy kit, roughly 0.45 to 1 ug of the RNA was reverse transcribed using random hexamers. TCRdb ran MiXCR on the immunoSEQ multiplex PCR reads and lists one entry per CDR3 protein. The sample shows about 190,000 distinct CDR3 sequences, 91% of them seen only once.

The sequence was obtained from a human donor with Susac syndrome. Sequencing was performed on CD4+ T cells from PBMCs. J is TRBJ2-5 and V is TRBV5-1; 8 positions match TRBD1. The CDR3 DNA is TGCGCCAGCAGCTCCGGACAGGGAGCGGGCGAGACCCAGTACTTC. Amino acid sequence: CASSSGQGAGETQYF.